This T cell receptor beta chain stems from a study of blood T cell repertoires in COVID-19. Study-level information: Samples representing acute and convalescent COVID-19 were sourced from the United States, Italy and Spain.

Original handling: Amplification of reference gene primers provided the estimated nucleated cell counts. Here immunoSEQ multiplex PCR was the method, and the copy in TCRdb shows in-frame clones only, minus some. V and J calls and clone size come straight from that table; D and trimming were deduced from the DNA. The data show a few hundred thousand clones, with 88% seen just once and 2% to 2.5% held by the top ten. The study recruited people aged roughly 18 to 100 years across around 24 US areas. Self-reported history from a screening survey and questionnaire set each donor's cohort. The CDR3 is 14 amino acids. The ends lost 5 bases at V and 3 bases at J; junction bases unmatched: 4. In germline, CDR1 is SGHNT, CDR2 YENEEA.

The origin of this receptor is a woman in her sixties in a cohort exposed to, infected with or recovered from COVID-19 (not recorded which). This chain links TRBV11-3 with TRBJ2-1; 7 bases are shared with TRBD2. The sequencing sample was made of PBMCs or T cells enriched from blood (not recorded which). The CDR3 coding sequence is TGTGCCAGCAGCCCCGGGACTAACTACAATGAGCAGTTCTTC. Its translation: CASSPGTNYNEQFF.